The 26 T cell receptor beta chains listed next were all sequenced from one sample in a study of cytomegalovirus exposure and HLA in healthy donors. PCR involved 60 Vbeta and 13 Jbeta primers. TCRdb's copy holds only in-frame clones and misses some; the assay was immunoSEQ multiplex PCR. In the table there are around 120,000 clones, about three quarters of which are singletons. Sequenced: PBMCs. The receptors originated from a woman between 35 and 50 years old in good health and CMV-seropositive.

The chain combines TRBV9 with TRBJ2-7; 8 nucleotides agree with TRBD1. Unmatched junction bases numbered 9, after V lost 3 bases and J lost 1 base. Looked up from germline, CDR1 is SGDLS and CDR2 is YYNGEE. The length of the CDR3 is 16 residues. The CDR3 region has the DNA TGTGCCAGCAGCGAATCGGCCGGGACAGGTTCCTACGAGCAGTACTTC. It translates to CASSESAGTGSYEQYF.

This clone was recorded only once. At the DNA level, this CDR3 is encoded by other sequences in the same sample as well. In DNA form, the CDR3 reads TGTGCCAGCAGTCCTACTGGAAACACCATATATTTT. It yields the protein CASSPTGNTIYF. The chain has TRBV6-1 and TRBJ1-3; no reliable D call. The ends were cut back, 5 bases at V and 2 bases at J, with 4 bases in the middle. Looked up from germline, CDR1 is MNHNS and CDR2 is SASEGT. CDR3 length equals 12 residues.

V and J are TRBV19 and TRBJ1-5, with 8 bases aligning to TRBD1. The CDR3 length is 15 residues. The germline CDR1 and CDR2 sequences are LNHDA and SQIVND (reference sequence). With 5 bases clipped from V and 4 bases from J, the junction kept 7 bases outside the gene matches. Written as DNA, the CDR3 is TGTGCCAGTAGTGGACAGGGTGGTCGGAATCAGCCCCAGCATTTT. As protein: CASSGQGGRNQPQHF.

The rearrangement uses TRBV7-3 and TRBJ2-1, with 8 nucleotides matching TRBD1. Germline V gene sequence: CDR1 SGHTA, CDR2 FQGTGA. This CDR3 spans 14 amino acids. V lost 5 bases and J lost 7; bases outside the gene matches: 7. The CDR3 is CASSRTDRANEQFF. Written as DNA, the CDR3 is TGTGCCAGCAGCAGAACGGACAGGGCGAATGAGCAGTTCTTC.

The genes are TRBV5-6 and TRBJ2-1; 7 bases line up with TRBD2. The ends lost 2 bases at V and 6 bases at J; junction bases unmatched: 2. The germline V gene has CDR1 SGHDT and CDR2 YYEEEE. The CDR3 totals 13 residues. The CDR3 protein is CASSLSSGNEQFF. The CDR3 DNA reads TGTGCCAGCAGCTTATCTAGCGGCAATGAGCAGTTCTTC.

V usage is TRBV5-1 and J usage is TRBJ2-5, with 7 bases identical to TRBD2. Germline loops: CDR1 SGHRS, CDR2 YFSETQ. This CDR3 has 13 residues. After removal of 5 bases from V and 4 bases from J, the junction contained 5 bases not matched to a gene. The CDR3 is CASSGREGETQYF. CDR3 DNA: TGCGCCAGCAGTGGTAGGGAGGGAGAGACCCAGTACTTC.

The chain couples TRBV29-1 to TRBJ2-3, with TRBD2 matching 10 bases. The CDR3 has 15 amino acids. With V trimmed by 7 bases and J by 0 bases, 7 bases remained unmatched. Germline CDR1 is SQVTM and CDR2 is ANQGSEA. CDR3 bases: TGCAGCGCCCGACCTAGCGGGAGAAGCACAGATACGCAGTATTTT. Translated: CSARPSGRSTDTQYF.

The CDR3 DNA reads TGCGCCAGCAGCTTGATGCCTAGCGGGAGTACTGGAGGTACGCAGTATTTT. Translated: CASSLMPSGSTGGTQYF. This chain joins TRBV5-1 and TRBJ2-3; 10 nucleotides align to TRBD2. Germline V gives CDR1 SGHRS, CDR2 YFSETQ. CDR3 length: 17 residues. Trimming took 1 base from V and 8 from J; bases not matched to a gene: 13.

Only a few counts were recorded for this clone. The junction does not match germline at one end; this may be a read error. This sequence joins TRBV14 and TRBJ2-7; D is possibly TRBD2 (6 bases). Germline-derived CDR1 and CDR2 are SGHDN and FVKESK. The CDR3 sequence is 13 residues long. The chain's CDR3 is CASSSSPGTRMDF. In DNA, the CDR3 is TGTGCCAGCAGCTCCTCTCCCGGGACTCGGATGGACTTC. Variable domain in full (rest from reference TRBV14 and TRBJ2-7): EAGVTQFPSHSVIEKGQTVTLRCDPISGHDNLYWYRRVMGKEIKFLLHFVKESKQDESGMPNNRFLAERTGGTYSTLKVQPAELEDSGVYFCASSSSPGTRMDFGPGTRLTVT.

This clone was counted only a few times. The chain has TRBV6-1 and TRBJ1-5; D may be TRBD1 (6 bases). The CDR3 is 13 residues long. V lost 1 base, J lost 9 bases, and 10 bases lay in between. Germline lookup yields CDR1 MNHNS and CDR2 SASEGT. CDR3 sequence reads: CASSEDRVTPQHF. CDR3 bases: TGTGCCAGCAGTGAAGACAGGGTGACGCCCCAGCATTTT.

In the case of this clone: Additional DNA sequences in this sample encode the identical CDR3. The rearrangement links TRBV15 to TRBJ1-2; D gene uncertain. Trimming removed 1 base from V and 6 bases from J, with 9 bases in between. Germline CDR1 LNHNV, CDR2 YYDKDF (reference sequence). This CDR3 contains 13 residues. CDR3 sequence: CATSRAPGDGYTF. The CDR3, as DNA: TGTGCCACCAGCAGAGCCCCAGGTGATGGCTACACCTTC. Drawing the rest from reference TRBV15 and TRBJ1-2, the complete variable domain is DAMVIQNPRYQVTQFGKPVTLSCSQTLNHNVMYWYQQKSSQAPKLLFHYYDKDFNNEADTPDNFQSRRPNTSFCFLDIRSPGLGDTAMYLCATSRAPGDGYTFGSGTRLTVV.

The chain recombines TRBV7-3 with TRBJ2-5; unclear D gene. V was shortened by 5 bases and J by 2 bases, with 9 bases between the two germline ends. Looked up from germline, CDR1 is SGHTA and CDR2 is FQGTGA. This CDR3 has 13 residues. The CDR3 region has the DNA TGTGCCAGCAGCCGTGCCGGGCAAGAGACCCAGTACTTC. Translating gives CASSRAGQETQYF.

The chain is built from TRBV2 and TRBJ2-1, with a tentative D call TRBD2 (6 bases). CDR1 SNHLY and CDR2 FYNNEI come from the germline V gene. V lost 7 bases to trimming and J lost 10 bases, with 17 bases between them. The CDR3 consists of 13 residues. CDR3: CASKEGPLSEQFF. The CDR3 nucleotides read TGTGCCAGCAAGGAGGGCCCCTTGAGCGAGCAGTTCTTC.

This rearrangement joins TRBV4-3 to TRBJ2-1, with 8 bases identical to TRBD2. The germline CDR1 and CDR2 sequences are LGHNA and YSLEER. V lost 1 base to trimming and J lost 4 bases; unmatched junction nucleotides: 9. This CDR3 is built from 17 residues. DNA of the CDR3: TGCGCCAGCAGCCAAGGAACCTTGCGGGAGGCTTACAATGAGCAGTTCTTC. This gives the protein CASSQGTLREAYNEQFF.

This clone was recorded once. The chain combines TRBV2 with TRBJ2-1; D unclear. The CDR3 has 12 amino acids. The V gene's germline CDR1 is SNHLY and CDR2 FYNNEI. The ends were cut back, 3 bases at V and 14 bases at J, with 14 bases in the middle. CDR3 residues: CASSDTYMSEFF. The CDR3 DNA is TGTGCCAGCAGTGACACTTATATGTCGGAGTTCTTC.

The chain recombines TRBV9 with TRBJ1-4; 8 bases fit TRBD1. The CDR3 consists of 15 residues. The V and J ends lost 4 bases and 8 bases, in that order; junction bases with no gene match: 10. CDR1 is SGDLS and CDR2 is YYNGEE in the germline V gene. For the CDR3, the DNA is TGTGCCAGCAGCTCCCGGACAGGGACTGGAGAAAAACTGTTTTTT. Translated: CASSSRTGTGEKLFF.

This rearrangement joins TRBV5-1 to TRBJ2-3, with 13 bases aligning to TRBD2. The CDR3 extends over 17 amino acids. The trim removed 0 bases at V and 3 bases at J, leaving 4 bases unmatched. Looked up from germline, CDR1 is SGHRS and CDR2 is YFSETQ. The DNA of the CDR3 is TGCGCCAGCAGCTTGGTGGGACTAGCGGGGCGGACAGATACGCAGTATTTT. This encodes CASSLVGLAGRTDTQYF.

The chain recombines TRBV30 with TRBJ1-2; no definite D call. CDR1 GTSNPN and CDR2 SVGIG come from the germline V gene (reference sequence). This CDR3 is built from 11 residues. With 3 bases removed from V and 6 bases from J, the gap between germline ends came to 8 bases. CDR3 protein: CAWSLRDGYTF. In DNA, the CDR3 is TGTGCCTGGAGCCTTCGGGATGGCTACACCTTC. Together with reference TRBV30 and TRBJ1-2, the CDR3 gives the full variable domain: SQTIHQWPATLVQPVGSPLSLECTVEGTSNPNLYWYRQAAGRGLQLLFYSVGIGQISSEVPQNLSASRPQDRQFILSSKKLLLSDSGFYLCAWSLRDGYTFGSGTRLTVV.

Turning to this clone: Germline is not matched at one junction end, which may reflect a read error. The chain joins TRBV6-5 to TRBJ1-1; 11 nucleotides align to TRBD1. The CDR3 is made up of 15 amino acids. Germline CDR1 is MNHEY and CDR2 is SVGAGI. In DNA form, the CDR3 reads TGTGCCAGCAGTTACTCGAGGACAGGGGGCACTGGAGCTTTCTTT. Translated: CASSYSRTGGTGAFF.

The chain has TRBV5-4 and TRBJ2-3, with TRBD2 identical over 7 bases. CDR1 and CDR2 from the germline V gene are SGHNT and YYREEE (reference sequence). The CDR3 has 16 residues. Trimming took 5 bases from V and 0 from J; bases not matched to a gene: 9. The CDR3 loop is CASSSRRGTSTDTQYF. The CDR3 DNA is TGTGCCAGCAGTTCGCGGCGGGGGACGAGCACAGATACGCAGTATTTT.

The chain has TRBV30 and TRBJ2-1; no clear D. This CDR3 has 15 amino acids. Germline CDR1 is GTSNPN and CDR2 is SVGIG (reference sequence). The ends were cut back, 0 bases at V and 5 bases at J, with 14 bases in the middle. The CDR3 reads CAWSVRGRRNNEQFF. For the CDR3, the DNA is TGTGCCTGGAGTGTACGAGGCAGACGAAACAATGAGCAGTTCTTC.

The CDR3 region has the DNA TGTGCCAGCAGTGAAGTTTCGGGGGTTGGCTACACCTTC. It codes for CASSEVSGVGYTF. The J gene is TRBJ1-2, the V gene TRBV2; possible D gene TRBD1, 5 bases. The CDR3 is 13 residues long. Trimming left V 1 base short and J 7 bases short, with 10 bases between. Germline V lookup: CDR1 SNHLY, CDR2 FYNNEI. Full variable domain (rest looked up from reference TRBV2 and TRBJ1-2): EPEVTQTPSHQVTQMGQEVILRCVPISNHLYFYWYRQILGQKVEFLVSFYNNEISEKSEIFDDQFSVERPDGSNFTLKIRSTKLEDSAMYFCASSEVSGVGYTFGSGTRLTVV.

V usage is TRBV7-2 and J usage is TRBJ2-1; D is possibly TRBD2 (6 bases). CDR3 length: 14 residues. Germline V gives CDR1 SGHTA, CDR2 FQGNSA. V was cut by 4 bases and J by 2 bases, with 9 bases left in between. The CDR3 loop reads CASSYGSPYNEQFF. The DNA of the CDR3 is TGTGCCAGCAGCTACGGGAGTCCCTACAATGAGCAGTTCTTC.

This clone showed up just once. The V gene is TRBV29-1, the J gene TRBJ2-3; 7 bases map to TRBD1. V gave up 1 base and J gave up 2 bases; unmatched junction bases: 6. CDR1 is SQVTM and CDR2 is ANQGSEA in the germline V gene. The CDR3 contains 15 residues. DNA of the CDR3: TGCAGCGTTGAAGGTACACAGGGGACCACAGATACGCAGTATTTT. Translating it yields CSVEGTQGTTDTQYF.

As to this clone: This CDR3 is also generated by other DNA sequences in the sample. CDR3 nucleotides: TGCGCCAGCAGCTTGACAGGGGGAAATCAGCCCCAGCATTTT. Its translation: CASSLTGGNQPQHF. The chain combines TRBV5-1 with TRBJ1-5; 8 bases agree with TRBD1. V gave up 1 base and J gave up 4 bases; unmatched junction bases: 1. CDR1 is SGHRS, CDR2 YFSETQ, per germline. The CDR3 is 14 residues long.

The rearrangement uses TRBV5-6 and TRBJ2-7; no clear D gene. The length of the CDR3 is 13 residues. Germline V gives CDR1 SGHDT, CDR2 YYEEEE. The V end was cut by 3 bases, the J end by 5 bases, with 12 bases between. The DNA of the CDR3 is TGTGCCAGCAGCTCGCGGAACGTAAACGAGCAGTACTTC. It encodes CASSSRNVNEQYF. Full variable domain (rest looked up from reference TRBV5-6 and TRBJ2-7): DAGVTQSPTHLIKTRGQQVTLRCSPKSGHDTVSWYQQALGQGPQFIFQYYEEEERQRGNFPDRFSGHQFPNYSSELNVNALLLGDSALYLCASSSRNVNEQYFGPGTRLTVT.